The next 31 T cell receptor beta chains were all read from a single sample in a study of identical twins (TCRdb year 2016). Library creation used 5' RACE. The sequencer was an Illumina HiSeq 2000. TCRdb ran its own pipeline on the public reads, namely fastp trimming at Q25 and MiXCR clone calling, and kept in-frame beta chains. A single entry per CDR3 protein holds the most common genes and DNA from its merged rows. In all, the sample holds 550,000 to 800,000 distinct CDR3 sequences, and around 7.4% of those were seen once. The top ten constitute roughly 1.6% of the sample. The same data also contributed to another study, on yellow fever vaccine responses in identical twins.

The sequencing sample was made of PBMCs. These receptors originate from a woman under 30 in good health.

This clonotype was counted many times. In DNA, the CDR3 is TGCAGTGCTAGGGCGGGGGGCTACAATGAGCAGTTCTTC. Translating gives CSARAGGYNEQFF. The V and J genes are TRBV20-1 and TRBJ2-1; 8 bases are a match to TRBD2. The trim removed 3 bases at V and 3 bases at J, leaving 1 base unmatched. In germline, CDR1 is DFQATT, CDR2 SNEGSKA (reference sequence). The CDR3 is 13 residues long.

In its sample, this clonotype was seen many times. The genes are TRBV29-1 and TRBJ2-1, with unresolved D. The germline V gene has CDR1 SQVTM and CDR2 ANQGSEA. Between the trimmed V and J ends, which lost 4 bases and 7 bases, there was a span of 8 bases. The CDR3 covers 11 residues. The CDR3 bases are TGCAGCGTTGGGGCTTGGAATGAGCAGTTCTTC. Protein product: CSVGAWNEQFF.

This clonotype was seen repeatedly, ten times or more. The gene calls are TRBV2 and TRBJ2-1; D perhaps matches TRBD1 (5 bases). Trimming stripped 6 bases from V and 3 bases from J, with 12 bases between. The CDR3 spans 14 residues. Germline CDR1 reads SNHLY; CDR2 reads FYNNEI. The CDR3: CASRGLGFYNEQFF. The DNA of the CDR3 is TGTGCCAGCAGGGGGCTGGGTTTCTACAATGAGCAGTTCTTC.

The V and J genes are TRBV29-1 and TRBJ1-1; D might be TRBD1 (6 bases). Trimming removed 5 bases at V and 1 base at J, with 11 bases between. Germline V lookup: CDR1 SQVTM, CDR2 ANQGSEA. The CDR3 length is 13 residues. The CDR3 region is CSVHGQRNTEAFF. DNA of the CDR3: TGCAGCGTTCACGGACAGAGGAACACTGAAGCTTTCTTT.

The rearrangement joins TRBV10-3 to TRBJ2-7; D may be TRBD2 (6 bases). The germline gives CDR1 ENHRY, CDR2 SYGVKD. V lost 3 bases to trimming and J lost 2 bases, with 11 bases between them. The CDR3 contains 14 residues. CDR3 DNA sequence: TGTGCCATCAGTGACTCGGGGGATACCTACGAGCAGTACGTC. Protein: CAISDSGDTYEQYV.

This clonotype was counted ten times or more. The gene calls are TRBV12-3 or TRBV12-4 and TRBJ2-7; D is unclear. This CDR3 has 13 residues. The V and J ends lost 6 bases and 9 bases respectively, with 18 bases between them. This CDR3 is CASSHFGQDGQYF. The CDR3 nucleotides are TGTGCCAGCAGCCATTTTGGGCAGGACGGGCAGTACTTC.

This chain joins TRBV12-3 or TRBV12-4 and TRBJ1-1; D ambiguous. The CDR3 has 14 residues. Trimming pared 2 bases from V and 8 bases from J, leaving 15 bases between. The CDR3 is CASSLLPHEPEAFF. CDR3 DNA: TGTGCCAGCAGTTTACTGCCCCACGAGCCAGAAGCTTTCTTT.

This clonotype has ten or more counts. The chain uses TRBV10-3 and TRBJ2-1; 8 bases line up with TRBD2. The ends lost 2 bases at V and 6 bases at J; junction bases unmatched: 3. This CDR3 spans 14 amino acids. Germline V gene lookup returns CDR1 ENHRY and CDR2 SYGVKD. The CDR3 DNA is TGTGCCATCAGTGAGCTACTAGCGGTCAATGAGCAGTTCTTC. The encoded protein is CAISELLAVNEQFF.

In its sample, this clonotype was seen many times. This sequence joins TRBV3-1 and TRBJ2-2, with D perhaps matching TRBD2 (6 bases). The CDR3 spans 14 residues. Between the trimmed V and J ends, which lost 4 bases and 5 bases, there was a span of 11 bases. Germline V gives CDR1 LGHDT, CDR2 YNNKEL (reference sequence). CDR3 region: CASSPDYLTGELFF. Here the CDR3 DNA reads TGTGCCAGCAGCCCGGACTATTTAACCGGGGAGCTGTTTTTT.

This clonotype was detected only a few times. V gene TRBV6-1 combines with J gene TRBJ2-5; no firm D call. The CDR3 totals 14 residues. Between the trimmed V and J ends, which lost 5 bases and 1 base, there was a span of 11 bases. Germline CDR1 MNHNS, CDR2 SASEGT. DNA for the CDR3: TGTGCCAGCAGTCGTACAGTAACCCAAGAGACCCAGTACTTC. The encoded protein is CASSRTVTQETQYF.

A few counts support this clonotype. This chain connects TRBV5-1 to TRBJ2-3, with D uncertain. Germline values: CDR1 SGHRS, CDR2 YFSETQ. Trimming removed 0 bases from V and 4 bases from J, with 15 bases in between. This CDR3 is 16 amino acids long. CDR3 nucleotide sequence: TGCGCCAGCAGCTTGGATGCGGTCGGTAGGGCAGATACGCAGTATTTT. Protein product: CASSLDAVGRADTQYF.

This clonotype was detected many times. J is TRBJ2-7 and V is TRBV7-6; the D gene is possibly TRBD2 (5 bases). Germline loops: CDR1 SGHVS, CDR2 FNYEAQ. CDR3 length: 12 residues. V was pared by 2 bases and J by 6 bases, with 8 bases between. The CDR3: CASSLYEGEQYF. In DNA form, the CDR3 reads TGTGCCAGCAGCTTATACGAGGGCGAGCAGTACTTC.

This clonotype has ten or more counts. The rearrangement links TRBV29-1 to TRBJ2-2; D may be TRBD1 (7 bases). This CDR3 is built from 16 residues. Between the trimmed V and J ends, which lost 3 bases and 6 bases, there was a span of 20 bases. Germline V lookup: CDR1 SQVTM, CDR2 ANQGSEA. In nucleotides, the CDR3 is TGCAGCGTTGAGGGAGGAGGGGGCCTGCTTGCCGGGGAGCTGTTTTTT. Its translation: CSVEGGGGLLAGELFF.

The CDR3 spells CATSRRGRETQYF. The CDR3 bases are TGTGCCACCAGCAGGAGGGGTAGAGAGACCCAGTACTTC. The V gene is TRBV15, the J gene TRBJ2-5, with D possibly called TRBD1 or TRBD2 (5 bases each). The CDR3 loop spans 13 amino acids. Per the germline V gene, CDR1 is LNHNV and CDR2 is YYDKDF (reference sequence). The V gene lost 3 bases and the J gene lost 4 bases, with 9 bases spanning the gap.

This clonotype was picked up a small number of times. The chain has TRBV20-1 and TRBJ2-1; 7 nucleotides align to TRBD2. The length of the CDR3 is 16 residues. Germline CDR1 DFQATT, CDR2 SNEGSKA (reference sequence). Unmatched junction bases numbered 11, after V lost 1 base and J lost 5 bases. The CDR3 DNA reads TGCAGTGCTAGAGCCCCCCTGCGGGAGAGTGACAATGAGCAGTTCTTC. Translating gives CSARAPLRESDNEQFF.

This clonotype was counted ten times or more. This chain uses TRBV5-1 with TRBJ2-1, with a weak D call TRBD1 (5 bases). The V gene lost 1 base and the J gene lost 0 bases, with 17 bases spanning the gap. This CDR3 comprises 18 residues. Germline V gene data show CDR1 as SGHRS and CDR2 as YFSETQ. The CDR3, as DNA: TGCGCCAGCAGCTTGACAGGTACAATGACAGTCTCCTACAATGAGCAGTTCTTC. Translating it yields CASSLTGTMTVSYNEQFF.

This clonotype was counted between two and nine times. The chain recombines TRBV28 with TRBJ2-7; TRBD1 agrees at 7 bases. CDR1 and CDR2 from the germline V gene are MDHEN and SYDVKM. The J segment lost 2 bases and the V segment lost 3 bases, leaving 4 bases of the junction unmatched. This CDR3 spans 14 amino acids. The CDR3 reads CASSFRDSTYEQYF. CDR3 nucleotide sequence: TGTGCCAGCAGTTTCCGGGACAGCACCTACGAGCAGTACTTC.

This rearrangement joins TRBV2 to TRBJ2-1; D possibly corresponds to TRBD2 (6 bases). Per germline, CDR1 SNHLY and CDR2 FYNNEI. Trimming shortened V by 6 bases and J by 7 bases, and 19 bases separated the two germline ends. The CDR3 is made up of 15 amino acids. CDR3 amino acids: CASRSSSAKRNEQFF. The CDR3 DNA reads as TGTGCCAGCAGGTCCTCTAGCGCGAAACGGAATGAGCAGTTCTTC.

This clonotype was observed many times. This rearrangement joins TRBV5-1 to TRBJ2-1, with 9 bases that match TRBD2. Losses at the gene ends were 1 base for V and 8 bases for J; bases not matched to a gene: 10. Germline lookup yields CDR1 SGHRS and CDR2 YFSETQ. This CDR3 region has 16 residues. CDR3 in DNA: TGCGCCAGCAGCTTGAATTTGGTAGCTAGCGGGGATGAGCAGTTCTTC. It encodes CASSLNLVASGDEQFF.

The V gene is TRBV7-2, the J gene TRBJ1-1; D gene ambiguous. V was pared by 2 bases and J by 0 bases, with 10 bases between. The CDR3 extends over 15 amino acids. Germline values: CDR1 SGHTA, CDR2 FQGNSA. The CDR3 DNA sequence: TGTGCCAGCAGCTTAAGAGCCCCGTTGAACACTGAAGCTTTCTTT. Protein product: CASSLRAPLNTEAFF.

This chain links TRBV7-8 with TRBJ2-7; tentatively, D is TRBD2 (5 bases). The CDR3 covers 16 residues. Trimming removed 2 bases from V and 3 bases from J, with 17 bases in between. Germline V lookup: CDR1 SGHVS, CDR2 FQNEAQ. Here the CDR3 DNA reads TGTGCCAGCAGCTTAAAAGCAGGACTGAGCGGCTACGAGCAGTACTTC. Protein product: CASSLKAGLSGYEQYF.

Many counts were recorded for this clonotype. V and J are TRBV11-2 and TRBJ1-3, with TRBD1 identical over 9 bases. With 4 bases clipped from V and 1 base from J, the junction kept 2 bases outside the gene matches. Germline lookup yields CDR1 SGHAT and CDR2 FQNNGV. The CDR3 runs 15 residues. The CDR3 sequence: CASSWTGESGNTIYF. The CDR3 nucleotides read TGTGCCAGCAGCTGGACAGGGGAATCTGGAAACACCATATATTTT.

The rearrangement joins TRBV28 to TRBJ2-7; 10 nucleotides align to TRBD1. Germline values: CDR1 MDHEN, CDR2 SYDVKM. Losses at the gene ends were 8 bases for V and 5 bases for J; bases not matched to a gene: 6. The CDR3 contains 13 residues. CDR3 bases: TGTGCCAGCGCTCCGGGACAGGGGCACGAGCAGTACGTC. Translation gives CASAPGQGHEQYV.

This clonotype showed up just a few times. J is TRBJ2-5 and V is TRBV20-1, with D uncertain. Germline lookup yields CDR1 DFQATT and CDR2 SNEGSKA (reference sequence). Trimming removed 1 base at V and 0 bases at J, with 15 bases between. The length of the CDR3 is 16 residues. CDR3: CSARAPPEKYQETQYF. The CDR3 bases are TGCAGTGCTAGAGCCCCACCGGAAAAGTACCAAGAGACCCAGTACTTC.

The table lists this clonotype with many counts. The J gene is TRBJ2-5, the V gene TRBV7-8; the D is unclear. Between the trimmed V and J ends, which lost 5 bases and 2 bases, there was a span of 12 bases. Per germline, CDR1 SGHVS and CDR2 FQNEAQ. CDR3 size: 14 residues. CDR3 region: CASSPVVVQETQYF. The DNA for the CDR3 is TGTGCCAGCAGCCCTGTCGTGGTGCAAGAGACCCAGTACTTC.

Only a few counts were recorded for this clonotype. The V and J genes are TRBV18 and TRBJ2-7, with TRBD2 matching 8 bases. From germline, CDR1 is KGHSH and CDR2 LQKENI. CDR3 length: 14 amino acids. The V gene end was trimmed by 3 bases and the J gene end by 5 bases; junction bases not matched to a gene: 6. The CDR3 nucleotides read TGTGCCAGCTCACCGGGCGGGGGGACGAACGAGCAGTACGTC. It codes for CASSPGGGTNEQYV.

This clonotype was counted a few times. This sequence joins TRBV5-1 and TRBJ2-1, with D perhaps assigned TRBD1 or TRBD2 (6 bases each). The CDR3 is 14 residues long. Trimming shortened V by 6 bases and J by 6 bases, and 16 bases separated the two germline ends. Germline V lookup: CDR1 SGHRS, CDR2 YFSETQ. CDR3 coding DNA: TGCGCCAGCAACTCTTGGAGGGGGGCCAATGAGCAGTTCTTC. The encoded protein is CASNSWRGANEQFF.

V and J are TRBV6-6 and TRBJ1-3, with D uncertain. V was pared by 6 bases and J by 4 bases, with 4 bases between. From germline, CDR1 is MNHNY and CDR2 SVGAGI (reference sequence). This CDR3 is 11 amino acids long. The CDR3 coding sequence is TGTGCCAGCAGGTCCGGAAACACCATATATTTT. Translating gives CASRSGNTIYF.

This clonotype was seen more than once but under ten times. V gene TRBV12-3 or TRBV12-4 combines with J gene TRBJ1-1; the D is unclear. The CDR3 extends over 14 amino acids. Trimming stripped 3 bases from V and 5 bases from J, with 13 bases between. For the CDR3, the DNA is TGTGCCAGCAGTTTGCGGCCGGAGGGTACTGAAGCTTTCTTT. This translates into CASSLRPEGTEAFF.

The chain links TRBV12-3 or TRBV12-4 to TRBJ1-1; D is unresolved. V was cut by 7 bases and J by 5 bases, with 14 bases left in between. The CDR3 sequence is 13 residues long. The CDR3 DNA sequence: TGTGCCAGCACAATAAGCCGATTAACTGAAGCTTTCTTT. Translation gives CASTISRLTEAFF.

This clonotype was seen more than once but under ten times. The chain combines TRBV4-1 with TRBJ2-1; either TRBD1 or TRBD2 may fit D (5 bases each). Deletions cut 1 base from V and 9 bases from J, with 19 bases between. Germline values: CDR1 MGHRA, CDR2 YSYEKL. This CDR3 region has 16 residues. For the CDR3, the DNA is TGCGCCAGCAGCCAAGGAGGTCGGCAGGGACGGAGTGAGCAGTTCTTC. Amino acids: CASSQGGRQGRSEQFF.